Below are 29 T cell receptor beta chains sequenced from a single sample in a study of blood T cell repertoires in COVID-19 (dated by TCRdb to 2020 to 2021). Receptor amplification or capture employed the immunoSEQ multiplex PCR assay. Imported from immuneACCESS, the table was reduced by TCRdb to in-frame sequences with V and J called. These copies leave out some clones; in studies compared against another copy, an unresolved V gene accounts for under half, and the cause of the remainder is not known. For this sample the table gives about 190,000 clones, of which about nine tenths were detected only once. In total, the top ten clones hold around 7% of the sample. The sample consisted of peripheral blood. These receptors were collected from a middle-aged man with acute or convalescent COVID-19.

The CDR3 DNA is TGCGCCAGCAACCGCGGACAGGCGGATGAAAAACTGTTTTTT. Translating it yields CASNRGQADEKLFF. V usage is TRBV10-2 and J usage is TRBJ1-4, with TRBD1 identical over 7 bases. Per germline, CDR1 WSHSY and CDR2 SAAADI. The ends lost 7 bases at V and 6 bases at J; junction bases unmatched: 8. The CDR3 has 14 amino acids.

This rearrangement joins TRBV18 to TRBJ1-1; 8 bases are shared with TRBD1. Trimming removed 3 bases from V and 4 bases from J; junction bases left unmatched: 7. CDR1 is KGHSH and CDR2 is LQKENI in the germline V gene. The CDR3 totals 15 residues. The CDR3 DNA reads TGTGCCAGCTCACCCCCAGGGGGCGGAGGCACTGAAGCTTTCTTT. Its protein is CASSPPGGGGTEAFF.

The chain uses TRBV3-1 (or the pseudogene TRBV3-2) and TRBJ2-1, with 7 bases aligning to TRBD2. Per the germline V gene, CDR1 is LGHDT and CDR2 is YNNKEL (reference sequence). The V gene end was trimmed by 0 bases and the J gene end by 8 bases; junction bases not matched to a gene: 16. The length of the CDR3 is 18 residues. The CDR3 sequence: CASSQDRGSGPLSDEQFF. The CDR3, as DNA: TGTGCCAGCAGCCAAGATAGGGGTAGCGGGCCCCTGAGCGATGAGCAGTTCTTC.

The rearrangement links TRBV10-2 to TRBJ2-2; tentative D call: TRBD1 (5 bases). The V end lost 6 bases, the J end lost 3 bases, and 8 bases lay between the germline ends. The CDR3 length is 13 residues. Germline V gene sequence: CDR1 WSHSY, CDR2 SAAADI. The CDR3 is CASRTAYTGELFF. The CDR3 nucleotides are TGCGCCAGCAGGACAGCTTACACCGGGGAGCTGTTTTTT.

This clone was picked up one time. V gene TRBV4-3 combines with J gene TRBJ2-3, with 10 bases that match TRBD2. The CDR3 extends over 16 amino acids. V lost 0 bases, J lost 6 bases, and 6 bases stayed unmatched. Germline-derived CDR1 and CDR2 are LGHNA and YSLEER. The CDR3 DNA is TGCGCCAGCAGCCAAGATAAAGCGGGGGGGTTTGATACGCAGTATTTT. Translated, it gives CASSQDKAGGFDTQYF.

The chain is built from TRBV10-3 and TRBJ1-1; TRBD1 aligns across 7 bases. The CDR3 sequence is 12 residues long. Germline-derived CDR1 and CDR2 are ENHRY and SYGVKD. Losses at the gene ends were 6 bases for V and 6 bases for J; bases not matched to a gene: 4. The CDR3 region is CAIRDRDSEAFF. In DNA form, the CDR3 reads TGTGCCATCAGAGACAGGGATTCTGAAGCTTTCTTT.

The chain recombines TRBV2 with TRBJ1-2, with 11 bases that match TRBD1. The CDR3 covers 11 residues. Germline-derived CDR1 and CDR2 are SNHLY and FYNNEI. V shed 8 bases and J 8 bases; nucleotides not matched to a gene: 1. CDR3 sequence (DNA): TGTGCCAGCGGGACAGGGGGGGGCTACACCTTC. It codes for CASGTGGGYTF.

The CDR3 sequence: CASSPGQYEQYF. DNA for the CDR3: TGTGCCAGCAGCCCCGGACAGTACGAGCAGTACTTC. V is TRBV7-2 and J is TRBJ2-7, with TRBD1 as a possible D gene (6 bases). The CDR3 extends over 12 amino acids. Germline-derived CDR1 and CDR2 are SGHTA and FQGNSA. V shed 5 bases and J shed 4 bases, with 9 bases lying between them.

The chain carries TRBV9 and TRBJ2-2; unclear D gene. Germline loops: CDR1 SGDLS, CDR2 YYNGEE. The CDR3 sequence is 11 residues long. V gave up 5 bases and J gave up 4 bases, with 3 bases separating them. CDR3 sequence reads: CASSRTGELFF. In DNA form, the CDR3 reads TGTGCCAGCAGTCGCACCGGGGAGCTGTTTTTT.

The V and J genes are TRBV28 and TRBJ2-1, with 8 nucleotides matching TRBD2. The V segment lost 8 bases and the J segment 4 bases; nucleotides outside the gene matches: 7. The germline CDR1 and CDR2 sequences are MDHEN and SYDVKM. The CDR3 contains 14 residues. The CDR3 nucleotides are TGTGCCAGCCTGGGACTAGGAGGGTACAATGAGCAGTTCTTC. Its translation is CASLGLGGYNEQFF.

V and J are TRBV30 and TRBJ1-6, with D perhaps TRBD1 (6 bases). This CDR3 region has 14 residues. CDR1 is GTSNPN, CDR2 SVGIG, per germline (reference sequence). Trimming cost V 3 bases and J 10 bases, with 16 bases left between them. The CDR3 nucleotides are TGTGCCTGGAGCCCCCTCAGGGGTAAATCACCCCTCCACTTT. Protein product: CAWSPLRGKSPLHF.

The chain carries TRBV4-1 and TRBJ1-4, with no clear D. The length of the CDR3 is 15 residues. The V end lost 4 bases, the J end lost 5 bases, and 14 bases lay between the germline ends. Germline CDR1 is MGHRA and CDR2 is YSYEKL. Here the CDR3 reads CASSPPRVGNEKLFF. DNA for the CDR3: TGCGCCAGCAGCCCACCGCGGGTGGGGAATGAAAAACTGTTTTTT.

The chain recombines TRBV7-2 with TRBJ2-6; 8 positions match TRBD1. CDR3 length: 18 amino acids. V dropped 5 bases and J dropped 1; count of bases not matched to a gene: 10. Germline V gene data show CDR1 as SGHTA and CDR2 as FQGNSA. CDR3 bases: TGTGCCAGCAGCAACGCGGGACAGGTACTTTCTGGGGCCAACGTCCTGACTTTC. This gives the protein CASSNAGQVLSGANVLTF.

This sequence joins TRBV6-5 and TRBJ2-3; possible D gene TRBD2, 6 bases. V lost 4 bases, J lost 6 bases, and 20 bases lay in between. In germline, CDR1 is MNHEY, CDR2 SVGAGI. The CDR3 runs 16 residues. The CDR3 spells CASSWSWGGSTDTQYF. The CDR3 DNA follows: TGTGCCAGCAGTTGGTCATGGGGAGGAAGTACGGATACGCAGTATTTT.

The chain has TRBV5-1 and TRBJ2-1, with D possibly being TRBD1 (5 bases). This CDR3 has 16 amino acids. V lost 2 bases and J 3 bases, leaving 15 bases between the germline ends. From germline, CDR1 is SGHRS and CDR2 YFSETQ. The CDR3 sequence is CASSFSSKGDYNEQFF. CDR3 coding DNA: TGCGCCAGCAGCTTTTCTAGTAAAGGGGACTACAATGAGCAGTTCTTC.

This rearrangement joins TRBV7-2 to TRBJ1-2; TRBD1 might be the D (5 bases). Germline CDR1 is SGHTA and CDR2 is FQGNSA. The CDR3 totals 15 residues. Trimming cost V 1 base and J 3 bases, with 12 bases left between them. The CDR3 protein is CASSLGVTVDYGYTF. CDR3 in DNA: TGTGCCAGCAGCTTAGGGGTGACAGTGGACTATGGCTACACCTTC.

In this sample, this clone turned up once. CDR3 DNA: TGTGCCAGCAGCTTAGGAACAGGGAACACTGAAGCTTTCTTT. Translated: CASSLGTGNTEAFF. The V call is TRBV11-3, the J call TRBJ1-1, with D perhaps matching TRBD1 (5 bases). Germline V lookup: CDR1 SGHNT, CDR2 YENEEA. The V and J ends lost 1 base and 1 base respectively, with 7 bases between them. The CDR3 is 14 residues long.

The chain is built from TRBV15 and TRBJ1-1; D uncertain. This CDR3 has 11 residues. The germline V gene has CDR1 LNHNV and CDR2 YYDKDF (reference sequence). The V and J ends lost 3 bases and 10 bases respectively, with 9 bases between them. This chain's CDR3 is CATSRNSLAFF. The CDR3 region has the DNA TGTGCCACCAGCAGGAACAGCCTAGCTTTCTTT.

This chain connects TRBV11-2 to TRBJ1-1, with D uncertain. Looked up from germline, CDR1 is SGHAT and CDR2 is FQNNGV. This CDR3 contains 13 residues. V gave up 3 bases and J gave up 3 bases, with 8 bases separating them. CDR3 amino acids: CASSLTPYTEAFF. The CDR3 nucleotides are TGTGCCAGCAGCTTGACACCTTACACTGAAGCTTTCTTT.

The CDR3 coding sequence is TGCGCCAGCAACGGGACAGGGGGGTACGAGCAGTACTTC. Translated: CASNGTGGYEQYF. V is TRBV23-1 and J is TRBJ2-7; TRBD1 matches at 11 bases. TRBV23-1 is an ORF, and what it does is uncertain. The CDR3 covers 13 residues. Losses at the gene ends were 7 bases for V and 4 bases for J; bases not matched to a gene: 3.

In its sample, this clone was seen once. The J gene is TRBJ1-5, the V gene TRBV6-4; D gene uncertain. Trimming took off 5 bases at V and 3 bases at J, with 17 bases between the two ends. There are 16 residues in the CDR3. Germline V gives CDR1 MRHNA, CDR2 SNTAGT. CDR3 loop: CASSTSRRVSNQPQHF. The CDR3 DNA reads TGTGCCAGCAGTACTAGTCGAAGGGTCTCCAATCAGCCCCAGCATTTT.

The chain has TRBV4-3 and TRBJ2-3; D possibly corresponds to TRBD1 (5 bases). In germline, CDR1 is LGHNA, CDR2 YSLEER. The CDR3 contains 17 residues. Trimming removed 4 bases from V and 2 bases from J, with 19 bases in between. CDR3 DNA: TGCGCCAGCAGCCTCGACAGCCGCAGGCGATACACAGATACGCAGTATTTT. Translated, it gives CASSLDSRRRYTDTQYF.

This clone has only one observation. This chain uses TRBV7-2 with TRBJ2-5; D perhaps matches TRBD2 (7 bases). CDR3 size: 16 residues. The germline V and J ends were trimmed by 1 base and 4 bases, with 16 bases remaining between them. The germline CDR1 and CDR2 sequences are SGHTA and FQGNSA. CDR3 amino acids: CASSLVGPGGGETQYF. CDR3 nucleotides: TGTGCCAGCAGCTTAGTGGGACCGGGGGGCGGAGAGACCCAGTACTTC.

This sequence joins TRBV11-1 and TRBJ2-2; D remains ambiguous. CDR1 and CDR2 (germline): SGHAT, FQDESV (reference sequence). The V end lost 4 bases, the J end lost 2 bases, and 2 bases lay between the germline ends. This CDR3 region has 12 residues. CDR3 in DNA: TGTGCCAGCAGCTCTAACACCGGGGAGCTGTTTTTT. Protein: CASSSNTGELFF.

V and J are TRBV6-5 and TRBJ2-2; TRBD1 might be the D (6 bases). Deletions cut 3 bases from V and 8 bases from J, with 16 bases between. This CDR3 is built from 15 residues. CDR1 is MNHEY and CDR2 is SVGAGI in the germline V gene. CDR3: CASSYLGTKRGELFF. CDR3 nucleotides: TGTGCCAGCAGTTATCTTGGGACAAAGAGGGGGGAGCTGTTTTTT.

CDR3 amino acids: CASSLVGGGANVLTF. CDR3 DNA: TGCGCCAGCAGCTTGGTCGGTGGTGGGGCCAACGTCCTGACTTTC. V gene TRBV5-1 combines with J gene TRBJ2-6; D not certain. Between the trimmed V and J ends, which lost 0 bases and 3 bases, there was a span of 7 bases. The length of the CDR3 is 15 residues. Germline-derived CDR1 and CDR2 are SGHRS and YFSETQ.

The J gene is TRBJ2-5, the V gene TRBV19; 7 nucleotides match TRBD1. Germline assignment: CDR1 LNHDA and CDR2 SQIVND (reference sequence). The J segment lost 3 bases and the V segment lost 3 bases, leaving 7 bases of the junction unmatched. The CDR3 totals 15 residues. CDR3 DNA sequence: TGTGCCAGTAGTATCCCCGGACAGGCGAAAGAGACCCAGTACTTC. Residues: CASSIPGQAKETQYF.

This clone turned up a few times. The chain employs TRBV7-9 and TRBJ1-2, with TRBD1 matching 7 bases. The CDR3 runs 15 residues. J gave up 1 base and V 5 bases, and 7 bases lay outside the gene matches. Germline V gene data show CDR1 as SEHNR and CDR2 as FQNEAQ (reference sequence). The CDR3 region is CASSAKQGLNYGYTF. CDR3 DNA: TGTGCCAGCAGCGCCAAACAGGGGCTTAACTATGGCTACACCTTC.

This clone was seen just once. The genes are TRBV23-1 and TRBJ2-1; TRBD1 matches 8 bases. TRBV23-1 qualifies as an ORF whose function is uncertain. The trim removed 10 bases at V and 0 bases at J, leaving 11 bases unmatched. CDR3 size: 16 residues. CDR3 nucleotide sequence: TGCGCCACCCCTGACAGGGGCCCTCGCTCCTACAATGAGCAGTTCTTC. It encodes CATPDRGPRSYNEQFF.